Shown below are 31 T cell receptor beta chains from a single sample sequenced in a study of PD-1 blockade in classical Hodgkin lymphoma. After autologous stem cell transplantation all patients relapsed, and prior brentuximab vedotin exposure differed between cohorts. The method was immunoSEQ multiplex PCR; TCRdb's version includes in-frame clones alone and lacks a portion of them. The sample lists some 96,000 clones, 80% to 95% seen once, with over 2.5% in the top ten. The sequencing here drew on peripheral blood mononuclear cells (PBMCs), taken at baseline. The receptors were sampled from a human donor with classical Hodgkin lymphoma.

This chain uses TRBV27 with TRBJ2-7; TRBD1 is a possible D gene (5 bases). The CDR3 length is 15 residues. Germline assignment: CDR1 MNHEY and CDR2 SMNVEV (reference sequence). V dropped 6 bases and J dropped 2 bases, with 17 bases sitting between them. CDR3 amino acids: CASSLGAGYTYEQYF. The CDR3 region has the DNA TGTGCCAGCAGCCTTGGGGCTGGCTATACCTACGAGCAGTACTTC.

The chain has TRBV28 and TRBJ1-2; tentatively, D is TRBD1 (6 bases). Germline V CDR1 and CDR2: MDHEN, SYDVKM. The V gene lost 3 bases and the J gene lost 8 bases, with 13 bases spanning the gap. This CDR3 has 13 residues. This CDR3 reads CASSLGGRGGYTF. The CDR3 nucleotides are TGTGCCAGCAGTTTGGGGGGGCGCGGGGGCTACACCTTC.

The V call is TRBV5-1, the J call TRBJ2-6; 7 positions agree with TRBD1. V lost 4 bases to trimming and J lost 2 bases; unmatched junction nucleotides: 12. Germline V gene data show CDR1 as SGHRS and CDR2 as YFSETQ. This CDR3 spans 18 amino acids. CDR3 region: CASSLWDRHPAGANVLTF. CDR3 sequence (DNA): TGCGCCAGCAGCCTCTGGGACAGACATCCGGCTGGGGCCAACGTCCTGACTTTC.

The sample holds one count of this clone. The chain is built from TRBV28 and TRBJ2-1; the match to TRBD2 covers 7 bases. Germline values: CDR1 MDHEN, CDR2 SYDVKM. The J segment lost 8 bases and the V segment lost 2 bases, leaving 9 bases of the junction unmatched. The CDR3 loop spans 15 amino acids. In DNA form, the CDR3 reads TGTGCCAGCAGTTTAGGGGGGGAGCCCAATTATGAGCAGTTCTTC. This sequence encodes CASSLGGEPNYEQFF. Looking up the rest from reference TRBV28 and TRBJ2-1 gives the full variable domain: DVKVTQSSRYLVKRTGEKVFLECVQDMDHENMFWYRQDPGLGLRLIYFSYDVKMKEKGDIPEGYSVSREKKERFSLILESASTNQTSMYLCASSLGGEPNYEQFFGPGTRLTVL.

This clone was picked up one time. The CDR3 nucleotides read TGTGCCAGCCTTTACAGGGTGAACACTGAAGCTTTCTTT. It encodes CASLYRVNTEAFF. The chain is built from TRBV28 and TRBJ1-1; D is perhaps TRBD1 (6 bases). There are 13 residues in the CDR3. Germline V CDR1 and CDR2: MDHEN, SYDVKM. V gave up 8 bases and J gave up 0 bases, with 10 bases separating them.

This clone was detected only once. V and J are TRBV7-2 and TRBJ2-6, with D perhaps matching TRBD1 or TRBD2 (6 bases each). The V end was cut by 3 bases, the J end by 2 bases, with 11 bases between. The germline V gene encodes CDR1 SGHTA and CDR2 FQGNSA. This CDR3 has 16 residues. CDR3 bases: TGTGCCAGCAGCTTGGGGGGCCGGGCTGGGGCCAACGTCCTGACTTTC. Residues: CASSLGGRAGANVLTF.

The chain has TRBV9 and TRBJ2-7, with D possibly TRBD2 on 6 matching bases. Trimming took 0 bases from V and 6 from J, leaving 10 bases between them. This CDR3 is 13 amino acids long. Per the germline V gene, CDR1 is SGDLS and CDR2 is YYNGEE. The CDR3 reads CASSVEGGGEQYF. CDR3 coding DNA: TGTGCCAGCAGCGTAGAGGGAGGTGGCGAGCAGTACTTC.

This sequence joins TRBV18 and TRBJ2-7; D may be TRBD1 (6 bases). The CDR3 loop spans 15 amino acids. The V end lost 3 bases, the J end lost 0 bases, and 12 bases lay between the germline ends. Germline V gives CDR1 KGHSH, CDR2 LQKENI. The CDR3: CASSPLGQSSYEQYF. CDR3 bases: TGTGCCAGCTCACCTCTCGGACAGAGCTCCTACGAGCAGTACTTC.

The J gene is TRBJ1-2, the V gene TRBV5-4, with unresolved D. The CDR3 covers 15 residues. Germline V lookup: CDR1 SGHNT, CDR2 YYREEE (reference sequence). Trimming stripped 7 bases from V and 3 bases from J, with 19 bases between. CDR3 in DNA: TGTGCCAGCCAAGGATGGGGAGTGGGTGACTATGGCTACACCTTC. Residues: CASQGWGVGDYGYTF.

The V gene is TRBV28, the J gene TRBJ2-5, with 8 bases aligning to TRBD2. CDR3 size: 14 residues. V gave up 6 bases and J gave up 5 bases; unmatched junction bases: 8. The germline V gene has CDR1 MDHEN and CDR2 SYDVKM. CDR3 bases: TGTGCCAGCAGATACCAGCGGGAGCTGGAGACCCAGTACTTC. As protein: CASRYQRELETQYF.

The rearrangement uses TRBV28 and TRBJ2-7; 9 bases align to TRBD1. V trimming: 10 bases; J trimming: 7 bases; junction bases outside the gene matches: 5. Looked up from germline, CDR1 is MDHEN and CDR2 is SYDVKM. This CDR3 contains 11 residues. CDR3 DNA sequence: TGTGCCACACAGGGGGCGCGAGAGCAGTACTTC. It yields the protein CATQGAREQYF.

This chain connects TRBV25-1 to TRBJ1-3; D perhaps matches TRBD1 (6 bases). V was pared by 6 bases and J by 0 bases, with 15 bases between. In germline, CDR1 is MGHDK, CDR2 SYGVNS. The CDR3 has 16 residues. This chain's CDR3 is CASRQSGVGSGNTIYF. The CDR3 bases are TGTGCCAGCAGGCAATCAGGGGTCGGCTCTGGAAACACCATATATTTT.

The CDR3 DNA reads TGTGCCAGTAGTTGGACGGGAGGTCGCCTTAGCTCCTACAATGAGCAGTTCTTC. Translation: CASSWTGGRLSSYNEQFF. The V call is TRBV19, the J call TRBJ2-1; 7 bases match TRBD2. Germline CDR1 is LNHDA and CDR2 is SQIVND (reference sequence). The CDR3 consists of 18 residues. V lost 5 bases to trimming and J lost 0 bases; unmatched junction nucleotides: 13.

V usage is TRBV14 and J usage is TRBJ2-3; 9 bases map to TRBD2. Germline CDR1 and CDR2: SGHDN and FVKESK. V dropped 3 bases and J dropped 4; count of bases not matched to a gene: 11. The CDR3 length is 17 residues. CDR3 coding DNA: TGTGCCAGCAGCCACTTTAGCGGGAGTGGTGAGGCAGATACGCAGTATTTT. This sequence encodes CASSHFSGSGEADTQYF.

The DNA of the CDR3 is TGTGCCAGCAGCCCCGAGACGGGACGACTTAGTTATCTGTACTTC. Translating gives CASSPETGRLSYLYF. The rearrangement links TRBV2 to TRBJ2-7; either TRBD1 or TRBD2 may fit D (5 bases each). Trimming took 6 bases from V and 12 from J, leaving 27 bases between them. Per germline, CDR1 SNHLY and CDR2 FYNNEI. This CDR3 spans 15 amino acids.

The CDR3: CASSAALTYEQYF. DNA for the CDR3: TGTGCCAGCAGTGCGGCCTTAACCTACGAGCAGTACTTC. The chain couples TRBV6-1 to TRBJ2-7; D is ambiguous. Germline CDR1 reads MNHNS; CDR2 reads SASEGT. V lost 4 bases to trimming and J lost 2 bases, with 9 bases between them. This CDR3 region has 13 residues.

The V gene is TRBV5-1, the J gene TRBJ2-3; D perhaps matches TRBD1 (5 bases). The germline CDR1 and CDR2 sequences are SGHRS and YFSETQ. The CDR3 runs to 19 residues. V gave up 0 bases and J gave up 0 bases, with 20 bases separating them. The CDR3 region is CASSLDGRASSTSTDTQYF. DNA of the CDR3: TGCGCCAGCAGCTTGGATGGCAGGGCCTCATCTACTAGCACAGATACGCAGTATTTT. Supplemented by reference TRBV5-1 and TRBJ2-3, the full variable domain reads KAGVTQTPRYLIKTRGQQVTLSCSPISGHRSVSWYQQTPGQGLQFLFEYFSETQRNKGNFPGRFSGRQFSNSRSEMNVSTLELGDSALYLCASSLDGRASSTSTDTQYFGPGTRLTVL.

This sequence joins TRBV30 and TRBJ1-2, with a possible D match to TRBD1 (6 bases). Germline CDR1 GTSNPN, CDR2 SVGIG (reference sequence). The CDR3 consists of 12 residues. Trimming cost V 4 bases and J 1 base, with 7 bases left between them. The CDR3 DNA reads TGTGCCTGGACAGGGGTTAACTATGGCTACACCTTC. It yields the protein CAWTGVNYGYTF.

The chain links TRBV6-4 to TRBJ1-4; possible D gene TRBD1, 5 bases. V was shortened by 2 bases and J by 4 bases, with 11 bases between the two germline ends. Germline V lookup: CDR1 MRHNA, CDR2 SNTAGT. This CDR3 comprises 15 residues. The CDR3 loop reads CASSDRPGGNEKLFF. DNA for the CDR3: TGTGCCAGCAGTGACCGACCGGGGGGTAATGAAAAACTGTTTTTT.

V usage is TRBV7-9 and J usage is TRBJ2-7, with 8 bases aligning to TRBD1. CDR1 is SEHNR and CDR2 is FQNEAQ in the germline V gene (reference sequence). V lost 5 bases and J lost 4; bases outside the gene matches: 7. CDR3 length: 14 amino acids. This chain's CDR3 is CASSPTGGPYEQYF. CDR3 sequence (DNA): TGTGCCAGCAGCCCTACAGGGGGGCCTTACGAGCAGTACTTC.

The gene calls are TRBV19 and TRBJ2-7; the D gene is possibly TRBD2 (5 bases). Germline CDR1 and CDR2: LNHDA and SQIVND (reference sequence). CDR3 length equals 14 residues. Trimming took 9 bases from V and 3 from J, leaving 18 bases between them. CDR3 sequence: CASKGSLGSYEQYF. CDR3 sequence (DNA): TGTGCCAGCAAGGGATCCCTGGGGAGCTACGAGCAGTACTTC.

This clone was counted once. The chain has TRBV15 and TRBJ2-5; no clear D. V lost 4 bases, J lost 0 bases, and 6 bases lay in between. Germline assignment: CDR1 LNHNV and CDR2 YYDKDF (reference sequence). This CDR3 spans 13 amino acids. DNA of the CDR3: TGTGCCACCAGCACAGGAGACCAAGAGACCCAGTACTTC. Translated: CATSTGDQETQYF. Together with reference TRBV15 and TRBJ2-5, the CDR3 gives the full variable domain: DAMVIQNPRYQVTQFGKPVTLSCSQTLNHNVMYWYQQKSSQAPKLLFHYYDKDFNNEADTPDNFQSRRPNTSFCFLDIRSPGLGDTAMYLCATSTGDQETQYFGPGTRLLVL.

J is TRBJ2-3 and V is TRBV11-2; 10 nucleotides line up with TRBD2. The CDR3 contains 15 residues. Losses at the gene ends were 5 bases for V and 2 bases for J; bases not matched to a gene: 4. Per germline, CDR1 SGHAT and CDR2 FQNNGV. The CDR3 loop reads CASSTLAGHTDTQYF. DNA for the CDR3: TGTGCCAGCAGCACACTAGCGGGACACACAGATACGCAGTATTTT.

The rearrangement joins TRBV29-1 to TRBJ2-1, with a weak D call TRBD2 (5 bases). This CDR3 region has 15 residues. V lost 3 bases, J lost 0 bases, and 12 bases lay in between. CDR1 is SQVTM, CDR2 ANQGSEA, per germline. The CDR3 nucleotides are TGCAGCGTTGATTCGATAGGACTCTCCTACAATGAGCAGTTCTTC. Protein: CSVDSIGLSYNEQFF.

V and J are TRBV5-1 and TRBJ1-1; D unresolved. The CDR3 spans 15 residues. The ends were cut back, 1 base at V and 2 bases at J, with 12 bases in the middle. Germline V gene data show CDR1 as SGHRS and CDR2 as YFSETQ. The CDR3 region is CASSLPGVANTEAFF. The CDR3 DNA follows: TGCGCCAGCAGCTTGCCCGGAGTGGCCAACACTGAAGCTTTCTTT.

This clone showed up just once. The chain couples TRBV6-6 to TRBJ2-7; D is undetermined. In germline, CDR1 is MNHNY, CDR2 SVGAGI (reference sequence). CDR3 length: 12 residues. Trimming took 2 bases from V and 5 from J, leaving 7 bases between them. The CDR3 nucleotides read TGTGCCAGCAGTTACCGGCAGGACGAGCAGTACTTC. This sequence encodes CASSYRQDEQYF.

This chain links TRBV6-5 with TRBJ2-1; 9 bases map to TRBD1. Germline trimming cut 8 bases from V and 4 bases from J; bases unmatched to any gene: 9. The CDR3 has 15 amino acids. Germline V lookup: CDR1 MNHEY, CDR2 SVGAGI. The CDR3 loop is CASSPTGGGYNEQFF. The CDR3 DNA sequence: TGTGCCAGCTCTCCGACAGGGGGTGGATACAATGAGCAGTTCTTC.

The CDR3 nucleotides read TGTGCCAGCAGCTTCTCGGTGGTTGCGGGTATAGAGACCCAGTACTTC. Translated: CASSFSVVAGIETQYF. V gene TRBV7-2 combines with J gene TRBJ2-5; perhaps TRBD2 as D (5 bases). Trimming left V 3 bases short and J 4 bases short, with 18 bases between. This CDR3 comprises 16 residues. Germline V gene data show CDR1 as SGHTA and CDR2 as FQGNSA.

Here the CDR3 reads CASVWERDEGTQYF. In nucleotides, the CDR3 is TGTGCTAGTGTATGGGAAAGGGACGAGGGTACGCAGTATTTT. The chain recombines TRBV12-5 with TRBJ2-3; D could derive from TRBD1 or TRBD2 (5 bases each). This CDR3 spans 14 amino acids. In germline, CDR1 is LGHNT, CDR2 FRNRAP. Trimming cost V 7 bases and J 8 bases, with 19 bases left between them.

The V and J genes are TRBV11-2 and TRBJ1-2; no clear D. V gave up 1 base and J gave up 7 bases, with 1 base separating them. Looked up from germline, CDR1 is SGHAT and CDR2 is FQNNGV. The CDR3 totals 10 residues. CDR3 coding DNA: TGTGCCAGCAGCTTAGGTGGCTACACCTTC. This encodes CASSLGGYTF.

This rearrangement joins TRBV7-9 to TRBJ1-2, with D possibly being TRBD1 (6 bases). V shed 1 base and J shed 7 bases, with 13 bases lying between them. This CDR3 has 14 residues. Germline V lookup: CDR1 SEHNR, CDR2 FQNEAQ (reference sequence). CDR3: CASSLERDMIGYTF. The CDR3 region has the DNA TGTGCCAGCAGCTTAGAACGGGACATGATTGGCTACACCTTC.